Presented here are 8 T cell receptor beta chains from one specimen sequenced in a study of cytomegalovirus exposure and HLA in healthy donors. This table comes from immunoSEQ multiplex PCR, and its TCRdb copy is limited to in-frame clones, with some not included. Seen here are 110,000 or so clones, around 87% observed once, and the top ten hold roughly 4%. What was sequenced was PBMCs. The receptors here all came from a woman aged 18-29 years in good health and CMV-seropositive.

The chain uses TRBV20-1 and TRBJ2-7, with unresolved D. This CDR3 has 10 amino acids. Trimming cost V 6 bases and J 3 bases, with 6 bases left between them. Per the germline V gene, CDR1 is DFQATT and CDR2 is SNEGSKA (reference sequence). CDR3 sequence (DNA): TGCAGTGCCTTAGACTACGAGCAGTACTTC. Protein: CSALDYEQYF.

The CDR3 sequence is CASSHHTPTGNYGYTF. As DNA, the CDR3 is TGCGCCAGCAGCCACCACACCCCGACAGGGAACTATGGCTACACCTTC. The rearrangement uses TRBV4-1 and TRBJ1-2; the match to TRBD1 covers 7 bases. Losses at the gene ends were 3 bases for V and 2 bases for J; bases not matched to a gene: 9. Germline V gene sequence: CDR1 MGHRA, CDR2 YSYEKL. The CDR3 consists of 16 residues.

This clone was seen a single time. The rearrangement links TRBV15 to TRBJ2-6; TRBD1 matches at 7 bases. Losses at the gene ends were 6 bases for V and 6 bases for J; bases not matched to a gene: 5. This CDR3 comprises 14 residues. In germline, CDR1 is LNHNV, CDR2 YYDKDF (reference sequence). This chain's CDR3 is CATSYQGEANVLTF. In DNA, the CDR3 is TGTGCCACCAGTTACCAGGGGGAGGCCAACGTCCTGACTTTC.

V gene TRBV10-3 combines with J gene TRBJ1-6, with TRBD1 identical over 7 bases. This CDR3 contains 12 residues. Germline V gives CDR1 ENHRY, CDR2 SYGVKD. With V trimmed by 3 bases and J by 11 bases, 1 base remained unmatched. In nucleotides, the CDR3 is TGTGCCATCAGTGAAACAGGGGCACCCCTCCACTTT. Amino acids: CAISETGAPLHF.

The chain couples TRBV27 to TRBJ1-1, with 8 bases that match TRBD1. V shed 3 bases and J 9 bases; nucleotides not matched to a gene: 6. This CDR3 has 13 amino acids. Germline V gene lookup returns CDR1 MNHEY and CDR2 SMNVEV (reference sequence). The CDR3 sequence is CASSLGQVRQAFF. The CDR3 DNA sequence: TGTGCCAGCAGTTTGGGACAGGTTCGCCAAGCTTTCTTT.

The rearrangement links TRBV28 to TRBJ1-4; TRBD1 aligns across 9 bases. V lost 2 bases to trimming and J lost 8 bases; unmatched junction nucleotides: 6. The CDR3 runs 15 residues. The germline CDR1 and CDR2 sequences are MDHEN and SYDVKM. DNA of the CDR3: TGTGCCAGCAGTTTACCGGGACAGGGTTGGGAAAAACTGTTTTTT. It codes for CASSLPGQGWEKLFF.

This clone was seen just once. The chain couples TRBV6-5 to TRBJ2-7, with 7 bases matching TRBD1. The CDR3 is 13 residues long. V gave up 5 bases and J gave up 2 bases; unmatched junction bases: 3. The germline V gene encodes CDR1 MNHEY and CDR2 SVGAGI. As DNA, the CDR3 is TGTGCCAGCAGTCTTACAGGGGCCTACGAGCAGTACTTC. Translation: CASSLTGAYEQYF.

J is TRBJ2-3 and V is TRBV5-6; 11 nucleotides match TRBD2. Germline loops: CDR1 SGHDT, CDR2 YYEEEE. This CDR3 contains 15 residues. Trimming at V came to 0 bases and at J to 9 bases, leaving 6 bases not matched to a gene. The CDR3 DNA is TGTGCCAGCAGCTTGGAGCTAGCGGGGGGCCCGACGCAGTATTTT. Translation: CASSLELAGGPTQYF.